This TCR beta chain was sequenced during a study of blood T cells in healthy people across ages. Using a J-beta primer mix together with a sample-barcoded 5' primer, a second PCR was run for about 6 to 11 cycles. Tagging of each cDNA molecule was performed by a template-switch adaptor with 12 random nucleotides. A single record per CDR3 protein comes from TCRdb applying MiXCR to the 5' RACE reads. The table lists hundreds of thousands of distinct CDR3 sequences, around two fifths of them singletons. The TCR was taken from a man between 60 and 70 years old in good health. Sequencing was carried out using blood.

The CDR3, as DNA: TGCAGTGCTAAAGCGGGGGGCTCCTACGAGCAGTACTTC. Translated, it gives CSAKAGGSYEQYF. The chain couples TRBV20-1 to TRBJ2-7; 9 nucleotides align to TRBD2. J gave up 0 bases and V 4 bases, and 1 base lay outside the gene matches. Germline V gene data show CDR1 as DFQATT and CDR2 as SNEGSKA (reference sequence). This CDR3 has 13 residues.